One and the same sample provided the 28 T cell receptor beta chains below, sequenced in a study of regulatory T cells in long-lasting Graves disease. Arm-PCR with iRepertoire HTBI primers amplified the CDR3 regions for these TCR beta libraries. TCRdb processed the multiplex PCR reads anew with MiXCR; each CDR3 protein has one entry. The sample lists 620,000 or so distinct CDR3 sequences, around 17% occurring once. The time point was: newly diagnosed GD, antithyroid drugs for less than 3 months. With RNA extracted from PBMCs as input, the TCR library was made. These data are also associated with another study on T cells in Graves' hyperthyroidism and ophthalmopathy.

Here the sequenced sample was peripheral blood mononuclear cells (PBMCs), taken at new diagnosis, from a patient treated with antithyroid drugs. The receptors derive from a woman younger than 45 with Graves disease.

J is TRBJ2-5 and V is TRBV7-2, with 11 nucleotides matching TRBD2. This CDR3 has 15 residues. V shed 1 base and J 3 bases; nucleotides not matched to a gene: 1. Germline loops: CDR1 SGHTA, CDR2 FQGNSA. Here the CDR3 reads CASSLGGLAEETQYF. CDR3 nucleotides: TGTGCCAGCAGCTTAGGGGGACTAGCGGAAGAGACCCAGTACTTC.

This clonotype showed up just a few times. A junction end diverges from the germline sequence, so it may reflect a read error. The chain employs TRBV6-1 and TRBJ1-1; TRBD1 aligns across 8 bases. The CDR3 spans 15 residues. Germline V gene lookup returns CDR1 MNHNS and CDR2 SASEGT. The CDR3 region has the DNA TGTGCCAGCATAGACCGGGACAGGATTTCCACTGAAGCTTCCTTT. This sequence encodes CASIDRDRISTEASF.

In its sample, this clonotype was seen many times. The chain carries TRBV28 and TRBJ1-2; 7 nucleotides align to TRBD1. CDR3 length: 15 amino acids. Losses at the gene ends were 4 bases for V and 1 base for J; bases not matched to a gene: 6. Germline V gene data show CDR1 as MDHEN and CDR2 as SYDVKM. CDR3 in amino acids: CASSSPTGHNYGYTF. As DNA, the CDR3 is TGTGCCAGCAGTTCACCGACAGGGCATAACTATGGCTACACCTTC.

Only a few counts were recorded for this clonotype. The CDR3 DNA follows: TGTGCCACCAGCAGAGAGGGTAATAGGGCTAGCGGGAGGAGTTTTGAGATCACCAAAAACATTCAGTACTTC. Protein: CATSREGNRASGRSFEITKNIQYF. The chain couples TRBV15 to TRBJ2-4; 11 bases are shared with TRBD2. Losses at the gene ends were 0 bases for V and 2 bases for J; bases not matched to a gene: 24. Germline V gene lookup returns CDR1 LNHNV and CDR2 YYDKDF (reference sequence). CDR3 size: 24 residues.

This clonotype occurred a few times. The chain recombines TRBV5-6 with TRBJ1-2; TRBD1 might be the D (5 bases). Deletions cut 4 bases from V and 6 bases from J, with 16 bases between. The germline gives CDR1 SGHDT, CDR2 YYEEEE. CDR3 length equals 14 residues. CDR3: CASSPTQVSHGYTF. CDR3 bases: TGTGCCAGCAGCCCTACACAGGTTTCTCATGGCTACACCTTC. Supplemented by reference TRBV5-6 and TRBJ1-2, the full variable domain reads DAGVTQSPTHLIKTRGQQVTLRCSPKSGHDTVSWYQQALGQGPQFIFQYYEEEERQRGNFPDRFSGHQFPNYSSELNVNALLLGDSALYLCASSPTQVSHGYTFGSGTRLTVV.

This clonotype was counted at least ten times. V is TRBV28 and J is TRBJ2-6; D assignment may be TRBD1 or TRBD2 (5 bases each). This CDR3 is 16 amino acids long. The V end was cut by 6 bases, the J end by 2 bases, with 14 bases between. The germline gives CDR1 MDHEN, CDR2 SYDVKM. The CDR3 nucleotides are TGTGCCAGCAGCATGACCGGGACCCCTGGGGCCAACGTCCTGACTTTC. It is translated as CASSMTGTPGANVLTF.

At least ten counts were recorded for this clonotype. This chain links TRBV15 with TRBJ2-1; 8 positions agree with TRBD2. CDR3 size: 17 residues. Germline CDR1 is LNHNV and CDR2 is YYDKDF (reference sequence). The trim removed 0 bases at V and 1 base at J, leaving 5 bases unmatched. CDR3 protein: CATSRDPAGESYNEQFF. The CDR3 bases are TGTGCCACCAGCAGAGATCCAGCGGGAGAGTCCTACAATGAGCAGTTCTTC.

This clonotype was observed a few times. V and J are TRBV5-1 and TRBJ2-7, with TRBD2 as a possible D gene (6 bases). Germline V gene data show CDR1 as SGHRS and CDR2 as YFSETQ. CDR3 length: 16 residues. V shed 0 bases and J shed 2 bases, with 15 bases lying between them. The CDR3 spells CASSLDGAGRAYEQYF. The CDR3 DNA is TGCGCCAGCAGCTTGGATGGGGCGGGGCGTGCCTACGAGCAGTACTTC.

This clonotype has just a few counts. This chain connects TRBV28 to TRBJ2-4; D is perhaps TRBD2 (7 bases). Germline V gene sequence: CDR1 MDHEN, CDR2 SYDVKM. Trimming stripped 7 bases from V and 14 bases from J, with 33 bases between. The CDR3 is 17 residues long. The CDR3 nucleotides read TGTGCCAGCACAAAGGATCCCGGAGCGGGAAGGGGGGTGAGGAAGTACTTC. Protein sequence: CASTKDPGAGRGVRKYF.

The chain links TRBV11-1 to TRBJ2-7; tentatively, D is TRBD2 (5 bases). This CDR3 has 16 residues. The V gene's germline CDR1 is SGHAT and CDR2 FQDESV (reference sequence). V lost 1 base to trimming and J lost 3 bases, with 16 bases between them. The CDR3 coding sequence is TGTGCCAGCAGCTTAGAGAGGACGGGTGAGGGCTACGAGCAGTACTTC. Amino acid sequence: CASSLERTGEGYEQYF.

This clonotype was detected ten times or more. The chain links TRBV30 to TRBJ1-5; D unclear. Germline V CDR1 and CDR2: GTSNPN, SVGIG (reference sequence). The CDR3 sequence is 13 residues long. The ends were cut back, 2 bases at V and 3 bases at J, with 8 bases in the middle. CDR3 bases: TGTGCCTGGAGTAGCGATTCCAATCAGCCCCAGCATTTT. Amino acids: CAWSSDSNQPQHF.

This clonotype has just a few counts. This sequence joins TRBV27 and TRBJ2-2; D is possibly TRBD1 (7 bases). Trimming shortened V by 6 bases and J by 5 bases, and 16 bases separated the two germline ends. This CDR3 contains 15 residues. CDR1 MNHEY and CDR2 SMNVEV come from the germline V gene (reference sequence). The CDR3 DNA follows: TGTGCCAGCAGATTTGTCCCAGGGGGGACCGGGGAGCTGTTTTTT. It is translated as CASRFVPGGTGELFF.

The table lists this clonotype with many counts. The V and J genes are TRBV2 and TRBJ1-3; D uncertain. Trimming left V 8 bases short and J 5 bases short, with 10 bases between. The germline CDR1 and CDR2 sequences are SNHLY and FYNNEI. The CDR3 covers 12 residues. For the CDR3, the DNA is TGTGCCAGCTTGGAGGCACGAAACACCATATATTTT. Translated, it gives CASLEARNTIYF.

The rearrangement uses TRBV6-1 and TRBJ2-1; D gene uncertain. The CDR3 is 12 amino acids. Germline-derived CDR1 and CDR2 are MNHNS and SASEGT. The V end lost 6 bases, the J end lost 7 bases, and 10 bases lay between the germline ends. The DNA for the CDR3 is TGTGCCAGCAGGAATGGGTGGAATGAGCAGTTCTTC. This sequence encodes CASRNGWNEQFF.

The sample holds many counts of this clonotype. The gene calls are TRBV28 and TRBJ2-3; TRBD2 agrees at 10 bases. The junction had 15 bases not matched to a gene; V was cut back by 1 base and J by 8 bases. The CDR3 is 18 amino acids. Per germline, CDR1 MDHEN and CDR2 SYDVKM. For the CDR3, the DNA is TGTGCCAGCAGTTTATCTAGCGGGAGACGTGCCTCTTCGGGTACGCAGTATTTT. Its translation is CASSLSSGRRASSGTQYF.

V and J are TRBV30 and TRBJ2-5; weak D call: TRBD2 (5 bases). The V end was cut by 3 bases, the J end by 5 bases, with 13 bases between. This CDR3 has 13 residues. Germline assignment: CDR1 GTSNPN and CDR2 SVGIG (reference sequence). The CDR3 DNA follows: TGTGCCTGGAGCCTCCGTTCGGGGGAGACCCAGTACTTC. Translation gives CAWSLRSGETQYF.

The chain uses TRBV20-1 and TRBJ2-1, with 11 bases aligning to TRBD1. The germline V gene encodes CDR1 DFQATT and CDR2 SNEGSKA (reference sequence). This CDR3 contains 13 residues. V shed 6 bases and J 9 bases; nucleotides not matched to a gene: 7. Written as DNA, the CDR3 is TGCAGTGCCACGGACAGGGGGCGCCTTGAGCAGTTCTTC. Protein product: CSATDRGRLEQFF.

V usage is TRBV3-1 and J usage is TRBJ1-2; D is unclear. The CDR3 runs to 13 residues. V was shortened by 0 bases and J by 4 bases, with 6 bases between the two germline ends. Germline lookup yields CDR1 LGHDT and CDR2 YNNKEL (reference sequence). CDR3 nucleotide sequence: TGTGCCAGCAGCCAAGAGGGAACCTATGGCTACACCTTC. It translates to CASSQEGTYGYTF.

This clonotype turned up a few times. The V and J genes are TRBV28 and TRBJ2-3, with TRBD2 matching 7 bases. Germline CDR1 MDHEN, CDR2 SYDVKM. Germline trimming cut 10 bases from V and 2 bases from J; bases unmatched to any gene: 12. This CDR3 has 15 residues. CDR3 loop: CAIRPPGTNTDTQYF. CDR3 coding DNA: TGTGCCATCCGACCCCCTGGGACTAACACAGATACGCAGTATTTT.

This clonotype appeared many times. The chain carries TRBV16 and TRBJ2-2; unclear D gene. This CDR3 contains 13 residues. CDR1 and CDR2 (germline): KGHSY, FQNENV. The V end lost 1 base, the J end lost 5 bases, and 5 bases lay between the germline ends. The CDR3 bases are TGTGCCAGCAGCCAATACAGTACCGGGGAGCTGTTTTTT. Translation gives CASSQYSTGELFF. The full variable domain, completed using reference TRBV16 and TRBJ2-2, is GEEVAQTPKHLVRGEGQKAKLYCAPIKGHSYVFWYQQVLKNEFKFLISFQNENVFDETGMPKERFSAKCLPNSPCSLEIQATKLEDSAVYFCASSQYSTGELFFGEGSRLTVL.

CDR3 amino acids: CASTTGSDQPQHF. The DNA for the CDR3 is TGTGCCAGCACTACAGGGTCGGATCAGCCCCAGCATTTT. The chain uses TRBV7-9 and TRBJ1-5; possibly TRBD1 for D (6 bases). The CDR3 is 13 residues long. Trimming removed 7 bases at V and 5 bases at J, with 12 bases between. Germline V CDR1 and CDR2: SEHNR, FQNEAQ (reference sequence).

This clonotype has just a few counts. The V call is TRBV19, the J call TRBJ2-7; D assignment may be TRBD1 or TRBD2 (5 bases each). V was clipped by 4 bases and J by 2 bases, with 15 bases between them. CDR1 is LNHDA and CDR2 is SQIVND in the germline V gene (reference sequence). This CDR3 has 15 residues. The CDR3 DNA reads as TGTGCCAGTAGTAACCCCGGGACCGCCGCCTACGAGCAGTACTTC. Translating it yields CASSNPGTAAYEQYF.

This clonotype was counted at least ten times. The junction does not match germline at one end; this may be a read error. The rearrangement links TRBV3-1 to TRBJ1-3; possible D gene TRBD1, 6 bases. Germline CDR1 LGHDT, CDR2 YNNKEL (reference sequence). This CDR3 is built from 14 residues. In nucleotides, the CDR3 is TGTGCCAGCAGTCAAGGGGGGACTGGAAACACCATATATTTT. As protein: CASSQGGTGNTIYF.

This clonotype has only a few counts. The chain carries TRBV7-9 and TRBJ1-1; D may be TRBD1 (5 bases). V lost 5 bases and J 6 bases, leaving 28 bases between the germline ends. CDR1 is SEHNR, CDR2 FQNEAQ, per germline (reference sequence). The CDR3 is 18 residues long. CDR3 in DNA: TGTGCCAGCAGCACCCCAAACCTCAGGGAAGTAAGGGTTTCTGAAGCTTTCTTT. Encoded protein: CASSTPNLREVRVSEAFF.

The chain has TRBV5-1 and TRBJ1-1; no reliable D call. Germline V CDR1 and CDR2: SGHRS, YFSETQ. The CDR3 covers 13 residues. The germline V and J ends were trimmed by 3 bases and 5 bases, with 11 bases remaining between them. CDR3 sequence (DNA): TGCGCCAGCAGCTGGATGTTCGGTACTGAAGCTTTCTTT. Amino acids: CASSWMFGTEAFF.

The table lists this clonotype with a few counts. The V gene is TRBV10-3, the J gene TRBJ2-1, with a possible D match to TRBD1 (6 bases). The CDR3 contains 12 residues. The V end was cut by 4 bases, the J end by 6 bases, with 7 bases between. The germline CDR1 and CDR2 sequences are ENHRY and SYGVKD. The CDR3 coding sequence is TGTGCCATCAGTGCACAGGGCAATGAGCAGTTCTTC. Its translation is CAISAQGNEQFF.

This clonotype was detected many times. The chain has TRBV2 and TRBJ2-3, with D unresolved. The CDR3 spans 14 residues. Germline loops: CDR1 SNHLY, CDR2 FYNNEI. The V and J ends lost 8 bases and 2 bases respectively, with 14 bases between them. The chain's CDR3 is CASRSWGITDTQYF. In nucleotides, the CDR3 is TGTGCCAGCCGATCCTGGGGTATCACAGATACGCAGTATTTT.

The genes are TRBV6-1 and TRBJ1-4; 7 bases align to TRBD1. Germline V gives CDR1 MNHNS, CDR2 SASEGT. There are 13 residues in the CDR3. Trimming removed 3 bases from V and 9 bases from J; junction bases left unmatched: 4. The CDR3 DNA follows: TGTGCCAGCAGTGAGGAACAGGGGCAAAAACTGTTTTTT. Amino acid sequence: CASSEEQGQKLFF.